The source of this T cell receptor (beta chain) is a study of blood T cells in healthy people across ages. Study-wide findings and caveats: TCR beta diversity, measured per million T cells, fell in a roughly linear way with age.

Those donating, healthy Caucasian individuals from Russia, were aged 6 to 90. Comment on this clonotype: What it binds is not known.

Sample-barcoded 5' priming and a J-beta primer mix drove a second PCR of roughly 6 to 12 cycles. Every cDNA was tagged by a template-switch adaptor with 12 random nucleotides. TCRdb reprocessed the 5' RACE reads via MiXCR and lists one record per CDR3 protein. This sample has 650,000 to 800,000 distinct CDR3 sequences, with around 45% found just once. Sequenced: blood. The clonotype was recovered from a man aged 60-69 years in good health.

CDR3 nucleotide sequence: TGTGCCAGCAGTTTATCCCGACTAGCGGGGGGGCTATACAATGAGCAGTTCTTC. Protein sequence: CASSLSRLAGGLYNEQFF. The chain recombines TRBV28 with TRBJ2-1; the match to TRBD2 covers 14 bases. This CDR3 region has 18 residues. V gave up 1 base and J gave up 4 bases; unmatched junction bases: 6. CDR1 is MDHEN, CDR2 SYDVKM, per germline.